The 32 T cell receptor beta chains in this list originate from one sample, sequenced in a study of blood T cell repertoires in COVID-19. The repertoire was sequenced with immunoSEQ multiplex PCR; TCRdb's copy has only in-frame clones and lacks some. This sample has tens of thousands of clones, with roughly 80% found just once. Sequenced material: peripheral blood. These receptors were collected from a man aged 45-65 years with acute or convalescent COVID-19.

The V gene is TRBV28, the J gene TRBJ2-7; D is perhaps TRBD1 (5 bases). The germline gives CDR1 MDHEN, CDR2 SYDVKM. V lost 5 bases, J lost 4 bases, and 24 bases lay in between. The CDR3 runs 17 residues. The CDR3 DNA sequence: TGTGCCAGCAGTAATATTTGGGCCATCCAGGGTGGGTACGAGCAGTACTTC. It is translated as CASSNIWAIQGGYEQYF.

The CDR3 spells CASSEQGDYGYTF. CDR3 DNA: TGTGCCAGCAGCGAACAGGGAGACTATGGCTACACCTTC. V is TRBV9 and J is TRBJ1-2; a possible D gene is TRBD1 (6 bases). This CDR3 is 13 amino acids long. V lost 3 bases, J lost 3 bases, and 9 bases lay in between. CDR1 is SGDLS, CDR2 YYNGEE, per germline.

The V call is TRBV3-1 (or the pseudogene TRBV3-2), the J call TRBJ2-5; tentatively, D is TRBD2 (5 bases). The ends were cut back, 3 bases at V and 6 bases at J, with 11 bases in the middle. Germline CDR1 is LGHDT and CDR2 is YNNKEL (reference sequence). There are 13 residues in the CDR3. This CDR3 reads CASSHEGAKTQYF. CDR3 coding DNA: TGTGCCAGCAGCCATGAGGGCGCAAAGACCCAGTACTTC.

There are a few counts of this clone. This rearrangement joins TRBV28 to TRBJ2-7, with TRBD1 identical over 9 bases. V lost 5 bases to trimming and J lost 4 bases; unmatched junction nucleotides: 9. Germline lookup yields CDR1 MDHEN and CDR2 SYDVKM. CDR3 size: 15 residues. CDR3 residues: CASSPQGAGEYEQYF. As DNA, the CDR3 is TGTGCCAGCAGTCCACAGGGGGCCGGGGAATACGAGCAGTACTTC.

V is TRBV19 and J is TRBJ1-3; D not certain. CDR3 length: 13 residues. Trimming stripped 5 bases from V and 0 bases from J, with 5 bases between. CDR1 is LNHDA and CDR2 is SQIVND in the germline V gene (reference sequence). CDR3 sequence (DNA): TGTGCCAGTAGTCAGATCTCTGGAAACACCATATATTTT. Translation: CASSQISGNTIYF.

The rearrangement links TRBV3-1 (or the pseudogene TRBV3-2) to TRBJ2-7, with D uncertain. Germline CDR1 is LGHDT and CDR2 is YNNKEL (reference sequence). The CDR3 covers 13 residues. Trimming pared 0 bases from V and 0 bases from J, leaving 3 bases between. The CDR3 sequence: CASSQDNSYEQYF. The DNA of the CDR3 is TGTGCCAGCAGCCAAGACAACTCCTACGAGCAGTACTTC.

The chain is built from TRBV19 and TRBJ2-3; TRBD1 aligns across 8 bases. This CDR3 has 14 amino acids. The germline V gene has CDR1 LNHDA and CDR2 SQIVND (reference sequence). J was trimmed by 4 bases and V by 5 bases; bases with no gene match: 5. The CDR3 nucleotides are TGTGCCAGTAGTGTGGACAGGGATGCAGATACGCAGTATTTT. Translation: CASSVDRDADTQYF.

The genes are TRBV10-3 and TRBJ2-5, with D possibly matching TRBD1 (7 bases). The germline V and J ends were trimmed by 5 bases and 6 bases, with 16 bases remaining between them. CDR3 length: 14 residues. Germline-derived CDR1 and CDR2 are ENHRY and SYGVKD. The CDR3 loop is CAISLQGEEKTQYF. The CDR3 DNA reads as TGTGCCATCAGTCTCCAGGGGGAGGAAAAGACCCAGTACTTC.

This clone was picked up one time. This sequence joins TRBV19 and TRBJ2-7, with 9 positions matching TRBD1. The CDR3 runs 15 residues. The germline V gene encodes CDR1 LNHDA and CDR2 SQIVND (reference sequence). The trim removed 6 bases at V and 6 bases at J, leaving 12 bases unmatched. CDR3 nucleotide sequence: TGTGCCAGTAGCAAAACAGGGGGCTTTAGGAGCGAGCAGTACTTC. This sequence encodes CASSKTGGFRSEQYF.

This clone was counted a single time. J is TRBJ2-3 and V is TRBV7-3, with a weak D call TRBD2 (6 bases). Looked up from germline, CDR1 is SGHTA and CDR2 is FQGTGA. The V gene lost 1 base and the J gene lost 10 bases, with 9 bases spanning the gap. CDR3 size: 12 residues. CDR3 sequence reads: CASSLRRGPQYF. CDR3 DNA: TGTGCCAGCAGCTTAAGGCGGGGACCGCAGTATTTT.

The chain uses TRBV7-9 and TRBJ1-4; TRBD1 agrees at 7 bases. Losses at the gene ends were 7 bases for V and 7 bases for J; bases not matched to a gene: 9. This CDR3 contains 14 residues. Germline values: CDR1 SEHNR, CDR2 FQNEAQ (reference sequence). The CDR3 nucleotides read TGTGCCAGCATCCAAGACAGGGCCGCTGAAAAACTGTTTTTT. Translating gives CASIQDRAAEKLFF.

V and J are TRBV5-1 and TRBJ2-7, with D unresolved. V lost 0 bases and J lost 1, with 11 bases in between. This CDR3 region has 15 residues. Germline V gene lookup returns CDR1 SGHRS and CDR2 YFSETQ. The CDR3 sequence: CASSLGFDKSYEQYF. CDR3 DNA sequence: TGCGCCAGCAGCTTGGGATTCGACAAGTCCTACGAGCAGTACTTC.

J is TRBJ1-1 and V is TRBV29-1; D gene uncertain. Between the trimmed V and J ends, which lost 6 bases and 0 bases, there was a span of 8 bases. Germline values: CDR1 SQVTM, CDR2 ANQGSEA. The CDR3 is 12 amino acids. This chain's CDR3 is CSVSRVNTEAFF. CDR3 nucleotides: TGCAGCGTCTCACGGGTGAACACTGAAGCTTTCTTT.

This clone appeared a single time. The chain links TRBV7-7 to TRBJ2-2; 8 positions match TRBD2. The germline CDR1 and CDR2 sequences are SSHAT and FNYEAQ (reference sequence). This CDR3 has 17 residues. The junction had 9 bases not matched to a gene; V was cut back by 5 bases and J by 1 base. CDR3 DNA: TGTGCCAGCAGCCTTTTCTATAGCGGGGAGAACACCGGGGAGCTGTTTTTT. Translating gives CASSLFYSGENTGELFF.

The rearrangement uses TRBV11-3 and TRBJ2-5, with 9 bases fitting TRBD2. Germline CDR1 SGHNT, CDR2 YENEEA. The CDR3 has 16 amino acids. With 5 bases clipped from V and 5 bases from J, the junction kept 12 bases outside the gene matches. CDR3 residues: CASSQGLARSEETQYF. CDR3 DNA: TGTGCCAGCAGCCAAGGACTAGCGAGATCCGAGGAGACCCAGTACTTC.

The gene calls are TRBV27 and TRBJ1-5; D not certain. V was pared by 8 bases and J by 0 bases, with 8 bases between. CDR1 is MNHEY, CDR2 SMNVEV, per germline (reference sequence). The CDR3 extends over 13 amino acids. The DNA of the CDR3 is TGTGCCAGCCCCCGGGATAGCAATCAGCCCCAGCATTTT. The encoded protein is CASPRDSNQPQHF.

V gene TRBV5-4 combines with J gene TRBJ1-5; TRBD1 matches 9 bases. In germline, CDR1 is SGHNT, CDR2 YYREEE (reference sequence). The CDR3 length is 14 residues. J gave up 7 bases and V 4 bases, and 6 bases lay outside the gene matches. The CDR3 here is CASSRDRDRQPQHF. The CDR3 DNA reads TGTGCCAGCAGCCGGGACAGGGATCGCCAGCCCCAGCATTTT.

V is TRBV27 and J is TRBJ2-2; 8 positions match TRBD1. The V gene end was trimmed by 6 bases and the J gene end by 6 bases; junction bases not matched to a gene: 9. This CDR3 is 15 amino acids long. The germline V gene has CDR1 MNHEY and CDR2 SMNVEV (reference sequence). CDR3 region: CASRDRVLPSGELFF. CDR3 coding DNA: TGTGCCAGCAGGGACAGGGTATTACCCTCCGGGGAGCTGTTTTTT.

The genes are TRBV20-1 and TRBJ1-2; 7 nucleotides agree with TRBD1. Germline V lookup: CDR1 DFQATT, CDR2 SNEGSKA (reference sequence). V was pared by 3 bases and J by 3 bases, with 16 bases of the junction left unmatched. CDR3 size: 17 residues. The CDR3 sequence is CSASGITGAGYDYGYTF. CDR3 nucleotides: TGCAGTGCTAGTGGGATAACAGGGGCGGGCTACGACTATGGCTACACCTTC.

The gene calls are TRBV21-1 and TRBJ1-2. TRBV21-1 is recorded as a pseudogene. The CDR3 spans 15 residues. The CDR3 protein is CASSKGRDLDYGYTF. CDR3 DNA: TGTGCCAGCAGCAAAGGTAGGGACTTAGACTATGGCTACACCTTC.

This clone appeared a few times. V usage is TRBV27 and J usage is TRBJ2-1; tentatively, D is TRBD1 (6 bases). CDR1 is MNHEY and CDR2 is SMNVEV in the germline V gene (reference sequence). The CDR3 consists of 14 residues. V was pared by 0 bases and J by 4 bases, with 7 bases between. This chain's CDR3 is CASSLSRGYNEQFF. The CDR3 coding sequence is TGTGCCAGCAGTTTATCGAGGGGGTACAATGAGCAGTTCTTC.

This chain joins TRBV10-1 and TRBJ2-7, with 7 bases lining up with TRBD2. The CDR3 covers 12 residues. In germline, CDR1 is WNHNN, CDR2 SYGVQD (reference sequence). V was pared by 2 bases and J by 8 bases, with 3 bases of the junction left unmatched. The DNA for the CDR3 is TGCGCCAGCAGTGAGCCGGGACTAAAGCAGTACTTC. Protein sequence: CASSEPGLKQYF.

This chain connects TRBV9 to TRBJ1-3; the match to TRBD1 covers 7 bases. Germline values: CDR1 SGDLS, CDR2 YYNGEE. After removal of 4 bases from V and 4 bases from J, the junction contained 8 bases not matched to a gene. The CDR3 consists of 15 residues. CDR3: CASSPRTGLGNTIYF. The DNA of the CDR3 is TGTGCCAGCAGCCCAAGGACAGGATTAGGAAACACCATATATTTT.

The chain links TRBV28 to TRBJ2-3; 9 bases agree with TRBD2. This CDR3 has 15 residues. The V gene end was trimmed by 0 bases and the J gene end by 4 bases; junction bases not matched to a gene: 2. Germline CDR1 MDHEN, CDR2 SYDVKM. The CDR3 sequence: CASSLWGGRADTQYF. As DNA, the CDR3 is TGTGCCAGCAGTTTATGGGGCGGGAGGGCAGATACGCAGTATTTT.

This clone was recorded only once. The gene calls are TRBV19 and TRBJ1-4; no reliable D call. Germline V gene sequence: CDR1 LNHDA, CDR2 SQIVND (reference sequence). Trimming stripped 5 bases from V and 0 bases from J, with 7 bases between. This CDR3 is 14 amino acids long. CDR3 sequence: CASSFLATNEKLFF. The CDR3 DNA reads TGTGCCAGTAGTTTTCTTGCAACTAATGAAAAACTGTTTTTT.

This chain joins TRBV4-1 and TRBJ1-2; D not certain. Germline CDR1 and CDR2: MGHRA and YSYEKL. The V end lost 0 bases, the J end lost 4 bases, and 12 bases lay between the germline ends. This CDR3 is built from 15 residues. For the CDR3, the DNA is TGCGCCAGCAGCCAAGATGGGCAGCCTCTCTATGGCTACACCTTC. Its protein product is CASSQDGQPLYGYTF.

The CDR3 DNA is TGTGCCAGCGGCCCCCCCTCCGGGACAGGGGCATACGAGCAGTACTTC. This sequence encodes CASGPPSGTGAYEQYF. This rearrangement joins TRBV4-2 to TRBJ2-7, with TRBD1 matching over 10 bases. The V segment lost 8 bases and the J segment 4 bases; nucleotides outside the gene matches: 14. Germline values: CDR1 LGHNA, CDR2 YNFKEQ. This CDR3 comprises 16 residues.

The rearrangement uses TRBV5-1 and TRBJ2-7; 7 bases match TRBD1. V dropped 3 bases and J dropped 0; count of bases not matched to a gene: 3. Germline values: CDR1 SGHRS, CDR2 YFSETQ. This CDR3 spans 14 amino acids. CDR3 protein: CASSSGQSSYEQYF. CDR3 nucleotides: TGCGCCAGCAGCTCGGGACAGTCCTCCTACGAGCAGTACTTC.

This chain uses TRBV6-5 with TRBJ1-4, with D unresolved. This CDR3 is built from 15 residues. Between the trimmed V and J ends, which lost 2 bases and 7 bases, there was a span of 14 bases. The germline V gene encodes CDR1 MNHEY and CDR2 SVGAGI. The CDR3 spells CASSYTPGRAEKLFF. For the CDR3, the DNA is TGTGCCAGCAGTTACACCCCCGGGCGGGCTGAAAAACTGTTTTTT.

This clone was observed a single time. This chain connects TRBV3-1 (or the pseudogene TRBV3-2) to TRBJ1-1; D is perhaps TRBD1 (6 bases). Per the germline V gene, CDR1 is LGHDT and CDR2 is YNNKEL (reference sequence). The V end lost 2 bases, the J end lost 4 bases, and 8 bases lay between the germline ends. This CDR3 contains 13 residues. The CDR3 nucleotides read TGTGCCAGCAGCCAAACAGGGCGCACTGAAGCTTTCTTT. It encodes CASSQTGRTEAFF.

This clone occurred a few times. Here the CDR3 DNA reads TGTGCCAGCAGTGGCCTGAAGACAGATGGCTACACCTTC. Protein product: CASSGLKTDGYTF. This chain uses TRBV25-1 with TRBJ1-2; D might be TRBD1 (5 bases). V lost 4 bases, J lost 6 bases, and 12 bases lay in between. The CDR3 loop spans 13 amino acids. Germline V gene data show CDR1 as MGHDK and CDR2 as SYGVNS.

This chain connects TRBV6-5 to TRBJ2-3; D is possibly TRBD2 (6 bases). The CDR3 is made up of 12 amino acids. The germline V and J ends were trimmed by 6 bases and 6 bases, with 10 bases remaining between them. Germline V gives CDR1 MNHEY, CDR2 SVGAGI. The CDR3 DNA follows: TGTGCCAGCAGAAGGACTACTGATACGCAGTATTTT. It codes for CASRRTTDTQYF.